These T cell receptor beta chains were read from a single sample in a study of blood T cell repertoires in COVID-19. Sequencing was performed with immunoSEQ multiplex PCR; in TCRdb, only in-frame clones are kept and a portion is missing. The sample lists over 130,000 clones, roughly 90% occurring once. The specimen sequenced was peripheral blood. The receptors shown here come from a human donor with COVID-19, enrolled during active disease. The donor label of this sample is uncertain. Both conserved end residues are part of each CDR3. Each record gives: CDR3 DNA, CDR3 protein, V gene, clone size, D gene, J gene. A D gene is named only where the DNA matches it firmly. Clone size is shown for a subset of rows, as once, few, many or a class of expanded clone.

DNA: TGTGCCAGCAGCTCCGATAGGGGACTAGCGGGGGAACAAGAGACCCAGTACTTC
CDR3: CASSSDRGLAGEQETQYF
V: TRBV7-6
size: .
D: TRBD2
J: TRBJ2-5

DNA: TGTGCCAGCAGCCCCGGGACAGGGAGGTCAGAGACCCAGTACTTC
CDR3: CASSPGTGRSETQYF
V: TRBV6-2/TRBV6-3
size: .
D: TRBD1
J: TRBJ2-5

DNA: TGTGCCAGCAGCGTAGGGCAGGGGACCGAAGCTTTCTTT
CDR3: CASSVGQGTEAFF
V: TRBV9
size: .
D: .
J: TRBJ1-1

DNA: TGTGCCAGTAGTCCCCCCCCCTGGACAGGGAAGGCATACGAGCAGTACTTC
CDR3: CASSPPPWTGKAYEQYF
V: TRBV19
size: .
D: TRBD1
J: TRBJ2-7

DNA: TGTGCCAGCAGACGACAGGGGATCAATCAGCCCCAGCATTTT
CDR3: CASRRQGINQPQHF
V: TRBV27
size: .
D: TRBD1
J: TRBJ1-5

DNA: TGTGCCAGCAGTTTAAGACAGGGGGCTGTTGTCTCCTACGAGCAGTACTTC
CDR3: CASSLRQGAVVSYEQYF
V: TRBV7-8
size: .
D: TRBD1
J: TRBJ2-7

DNA: TGTGCCAGCAGCGTAGGTTTTTACAGGGCCTCTGGGGCCAACGTCCTGACTTTC
CDR3: CASSVGFYRASGANVLTF
V: TRBV9
size: .
D: .
J: TRBJ2-6

DNA: TGCGCCAGCAGCTTGAACCCTAGGGGATCGAACACTGAAGCTTTCTTT
CDR3: CASSLNPRGSNTEAFF
V: TRBV5-1
size: few
D: .
J: TRBJ1-1

DNA: TGTGCCAGCTCACCGACAGGGGGCGCGGGCACTGAAGCTTTCTTT
CDR3: CASSPTGGAGTEAFF
V: TRBV18
size: .
D: TRBD1
J: TRBJ1-1

DNA: TGTGCCACCGCCCTAGCAAACTATGGCTACACCTTC
CDR3: CATALANYGYTF
V: TRBV7-2
size: .
D: .
J: TRBJ1-2

DNA: TGTGCCAGCAGCTTAACGCCGGGGTTGAACACTGAAGCTTTCTTT
CDR3: CASSLTPGLNTEAFF
V: TRBV7-3
size: .
D: .
J: TRBJ1-1

DNA: TGTGCCAGTAGCTTCCGGACAGGGGAGAACTATGGCTACACCTTC
CDR3: CASSFRTGENYGYTF
V: TRBV19
size: .
D: TRBD1
J: TRBJ1-2

DNA: TGTGCCATCAGTGGGGCGATTACAGGATTTTTCATGAACACTGAAGCTTTCTTT
CDR3: CAISGAITGFFMNTEAFF
V: TRBV10-3
size: few
D: .
J: TRBJ1-1

DNA: TGTGCCAGCAGCCCCCGAGGGGGTATAGGTGGAAACACCATATATTTT
CDR3: CASSPRGGIGGNTIYF
V: TRBV5-5
size: once
D: .
J: TRBJ1-3

DNA: TGCGCCAGCTCTCCGGCCGGGTTGGTCTATGGCTACACCTTC
CDR3: CASSPAGLVYGYTF
V: TRBV4-1
size: .
D: .
J: TRBJ1-2

DNA: TGTGCCAGCAGCTCCCTGGGAGGGAGTGGCTACACCTTC
CDR3: CASSSLGGSGYTF
V: TRBV6-5
size: .
D: .
J: TRBJ1-2

DNA: TGTGCCAGCAGCTTCGGGACAGGAGAGACTGAAGCTTTCTTT
CDR3: CASSFGTGETEAFF
V: TRBV7-9
size: once
D: TRBD1
J: TRBJ1-1

DNA: TGTGCCACCAGCAGAGGAGGGAGGGACACCATATATTTT
CDR3: CATSRGGRDTIYF
V: TRBV15
size: .
D: .
J: TRBJ1-3

DNA: TGTGCCAGTAGTATCGCTAGAACGGATGGCTACACCTTC
CDR3: CASSIARTDGYTF
V: TRBV19
size: .
D: .
J: TRBJ1-2

DNA: TGTGCCAGCAACCTGGACAGGGGGAACACCGGGGAGCTGTTTTTT
CDR3: CASNLDRGNTGELFF
V: TRBV11-2
size: .
D: TRBD1
J: TRBJ2-2

DNA: TGCAGTGCTCCGGACAGCGATACGCAGTATTTT
CDR3: CSAPDSDTQYF
V: TRBV20-1
size: .
D: .
J: TRBJ2-3

DNA: TGTGCCAGCAGCTTTTCTAGCGAGGGGCAGACCCAGTACTTC
CDR3: CASSFSSEGQTQYF
V: TRBV5-5
size: once
D: .
J: TRBJ2-5

DNA: TGTGCCAGCTCAACGCCGGGGACAGCGAACACTGAAGCTTTCTTT
CDR3: CASSTPGTANTEAFF
V: TRBV18
size: once
D: TRBD1
J: TRBJ1-1

DNA: TGTGCCAGCACAAGGGGATATCTGCAGAACACTGAAGCTTTCTTT
CDR3: CASTRGYLQNTEAFF
V: TRBV6-5
size: .
D: .
J: TRBJ1-1

DNA: TGTGCCAGCAGTTTATTCGGGAGCTCCTACGAGCAGTACTTC
CDR3: CASSLFGSSYEQYF
V: TRBV28
size: few
D: .
J: TRBJ2-7

DNA: TGTGCCAGCACCGTTACAGGGTACCAAGAGACCCAGTACTTC
CDR3: CASTVTGYQETQYF
V: TRBV3-1/TRBV3-2
size: .
D: .
J: TRBJ2-5

DNA: TGTGCCAGCAGCTTAGTGGTAGCGGCCACAGATACGCAGTATTTT
CDR3: CASSLVVAATDTQYF
V: TRBV7-6
size: .
D: .
J: TRBJ2-3

DNA: TGTGCAAGTCGCTTAGCACTAGCGGGAGAACCAGATACGCAGTATTTT
CDR3: CASRLALAGEPDTQYF
V: TRBV12-2
size: .
D: .
J: TRBJ2-3

DNA: TGTGCCAGTAGTAAGGGACACCGGAATCAGCCCCAGCATTTT
CDR3: CASSKGHRNQPQHF
V: TRBV19
size: once
D: .
J: TRBJ1-5

DNA: TGCGCCAGCAGCTTTCAGGGAAGGACTGAAGCTTTCTTT
CDR3: CASSFQGRTEAFF
V: TRBV5-1
size: .
D: .
J: TRBJ1-1

DNA: TGTGCCAGCAGCGCACGTCTAGCGGGGGAGACCGGGGAGCTGTTTTTT
CDR3: CASSARLAGETGELFF
V: TRBV11-2
size: .
D: TRBD2
J: TRBJ2-2

DNA: TGTGCCAGCTCACCATCGGAAGGAGGGGAAAAACTGTTTTTT
CDR3: CASSPSEGGEKLFF
V: TRBV18
size: .
D: .
J: TRBJ1-4

DNA: TGTGCCAGCAGCTTAGCCGGGACCTATAATTCACCCCTCCACTTT
CDR3: CASSLAGTYNSPLHF
V: TRBV7-6
size: .
D: .
J: TRBJ1-6